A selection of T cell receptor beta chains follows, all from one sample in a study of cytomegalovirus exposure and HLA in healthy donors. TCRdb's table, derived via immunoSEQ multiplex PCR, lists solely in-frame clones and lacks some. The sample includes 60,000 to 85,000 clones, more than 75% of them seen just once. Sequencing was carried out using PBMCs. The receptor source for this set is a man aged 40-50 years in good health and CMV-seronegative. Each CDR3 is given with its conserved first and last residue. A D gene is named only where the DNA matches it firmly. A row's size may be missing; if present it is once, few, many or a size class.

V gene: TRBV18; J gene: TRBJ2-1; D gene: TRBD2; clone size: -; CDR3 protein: CASSPPSGRYNEQFF; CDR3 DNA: TGTGCCAGCTCACCACCTAGCGGGCGGTACAATGAGCAGTTCTTC
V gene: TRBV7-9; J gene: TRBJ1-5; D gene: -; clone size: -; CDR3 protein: CASSPTGPRNQPQHF; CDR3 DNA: TGTGCCAGCAGCCCTACAGGGCCCCGCAATCAGCCCCAGCATTTT
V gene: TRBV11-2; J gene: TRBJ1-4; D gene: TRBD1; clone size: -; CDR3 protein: CASSPWTGSYRNEKLFF; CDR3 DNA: TGTGCCAGCAGCCCGTGGACAGGGAGTTACCGTAATGAAAAACTGTTTTTT
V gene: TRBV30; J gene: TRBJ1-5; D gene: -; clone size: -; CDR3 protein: CAWSGFDTSITPQHF; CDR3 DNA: TGTGCCTGGAGTGGGTTTGACACTTCGATCACGCCCCAGCATTTT
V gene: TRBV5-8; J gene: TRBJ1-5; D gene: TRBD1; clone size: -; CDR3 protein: CASSSGQGYNQPQHF; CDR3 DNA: TGTGCCAGCAGCTCAGGACAGGGGTACAATCAGCCCCAGCATTTT
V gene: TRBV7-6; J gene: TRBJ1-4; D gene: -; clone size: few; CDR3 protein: CASSSFANGANEKLFF; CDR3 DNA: TGTGCCAGCAGCTCCTTTGCGAATGGAGCTAATGAAAAACTGTTTTTT
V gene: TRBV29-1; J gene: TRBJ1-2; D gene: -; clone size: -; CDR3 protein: CSVEDRGLVGYTF; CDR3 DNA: TGCAGCGTTGAAGATCGAGGCTTGGTCGGCTACACCTTC
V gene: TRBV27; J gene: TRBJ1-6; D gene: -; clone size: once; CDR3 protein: CASSLSLQFYNSPLHF; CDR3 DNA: TGTGCCAGCAGTTTATCGTTACAGTTCTATAATTCACCCCTCCACTTT
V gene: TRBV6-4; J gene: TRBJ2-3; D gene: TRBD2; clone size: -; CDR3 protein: CASSISGGADTQYF; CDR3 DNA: TGTGCCAGCAGTATTAGCGGGGGGGCAGATACGCAGTATTTT
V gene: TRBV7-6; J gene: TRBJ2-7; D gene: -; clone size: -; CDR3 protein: CASSLSGTGAYEQYF; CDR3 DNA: TGTGCCAGCAGCTTATCCGGGACGGGAGCCTACGAGCAGTACTTC
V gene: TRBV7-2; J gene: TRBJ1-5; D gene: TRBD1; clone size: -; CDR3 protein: CASSLGGMGQGYQPQHF; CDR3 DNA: TGTGCCAGCAGCTTGGGCGGAATGGGACAGGGCTATCAGCCCCAGCATTTT
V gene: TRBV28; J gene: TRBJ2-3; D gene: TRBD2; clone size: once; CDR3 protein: CASSSAGVRDTQYF; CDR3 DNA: TGTGCCAGCAGTTCTGCGGGGGTTCGGGATACGCAGTATTTT
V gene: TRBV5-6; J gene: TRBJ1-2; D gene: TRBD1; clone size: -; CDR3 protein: CASSETGNYGYTF; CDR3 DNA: TGTGCCAGCAGCGAGACAGGGAACTATGGCTACACCTTC
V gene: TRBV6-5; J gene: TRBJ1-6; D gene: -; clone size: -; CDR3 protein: CASSYSGDGDSPLHF; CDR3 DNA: TGTGCCAGCAGTTACTCCGGGGATGGGGATTCACCCCTCCACTTT
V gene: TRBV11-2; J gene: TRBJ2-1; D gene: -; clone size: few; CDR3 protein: CASSPRRTSYGIRQFF; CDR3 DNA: TGTGCCAGCAGCCCACGTCGAACTAGCTACGGGATCAGGCAGTTCTTC
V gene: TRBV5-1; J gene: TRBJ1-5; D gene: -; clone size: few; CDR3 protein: CASSLDMHQPQHF; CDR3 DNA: TGCGCCAGCAGCTTGGACATGCATCAGCCCCAGCATTTT
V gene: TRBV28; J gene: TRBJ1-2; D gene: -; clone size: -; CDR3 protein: CASVARSYGYTF; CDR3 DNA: TGTGCCAGCGTGGCCAGAAGCTATGGCTACACCTTC
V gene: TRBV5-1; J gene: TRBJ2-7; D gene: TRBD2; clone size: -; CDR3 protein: CASSLENRGGTEQYF; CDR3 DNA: TGCGCCAGCAGCTTGGAAAATCGGGGGGGCACCGAGCAGTACTTC
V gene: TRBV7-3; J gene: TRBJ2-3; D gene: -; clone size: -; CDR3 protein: CASSFFGDTQYF; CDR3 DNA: TGTGCCAGCAGCTTCTTCGGAGATACGCAGTATTTT
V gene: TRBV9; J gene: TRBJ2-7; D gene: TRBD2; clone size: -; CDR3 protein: CASSVAPGGSSSYEQYF; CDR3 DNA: TGTGCCAGCAGCGTAGCCCCCGGGGGGTCGAGTTCCTACGAGCAGTACTTC
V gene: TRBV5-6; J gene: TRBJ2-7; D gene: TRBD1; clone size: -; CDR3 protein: CASSSLGQALGGYEQYF; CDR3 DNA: TGTGCCAGCAGCTCCCTCGGACAGGCTCTAGGGGGCTACGAGCAGTACTTC
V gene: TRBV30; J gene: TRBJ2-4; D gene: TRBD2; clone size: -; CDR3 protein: CAWRTLGGGKNIQYF; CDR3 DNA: TGTGCCTGGAGGACCCTCGGGGGAGGGAAAAACATTCAGTACTTC
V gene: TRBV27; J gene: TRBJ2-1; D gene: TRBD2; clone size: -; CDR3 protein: CASRKSGGAYNEQFF; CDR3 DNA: TGTGCCAGCAGGAAATCGGGGGGGGCTTACAATGAGCAGTTCTTC
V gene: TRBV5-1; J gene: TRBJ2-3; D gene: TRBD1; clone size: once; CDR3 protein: CASSLGTGGADTQYF; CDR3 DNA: TGCGCCAGCAGCCTCGGGACAGGGGGCGCAGATACGCAGTATTTT
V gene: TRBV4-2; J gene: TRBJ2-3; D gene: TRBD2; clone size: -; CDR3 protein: CASSRAGITDTQYF; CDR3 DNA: TGTGCCAGCAGCCGAGCGGGGATAACAGATACGCAGTATTTT
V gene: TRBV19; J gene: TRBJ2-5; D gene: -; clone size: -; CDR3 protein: CASSLSLGTETQYF; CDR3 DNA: TGTGCCAGTAGCCTATCACTAGGCACGGAGACCCAGTACTTC
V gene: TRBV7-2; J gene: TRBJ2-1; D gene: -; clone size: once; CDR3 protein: CASSLVGAGVINEQFF; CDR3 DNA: TGTGCCAGCAGCTTAGTGGGGGCAGGGGTTATCAATGAGCAGTTCTTC
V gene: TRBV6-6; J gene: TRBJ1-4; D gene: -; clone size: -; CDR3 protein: CASSYTLGEGEKLFF; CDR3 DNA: TGTGCCAGCAGTTACACTTTGGGGGAGGGTGAAAAACTGTTTTTT
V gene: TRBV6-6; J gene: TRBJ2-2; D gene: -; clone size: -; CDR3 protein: CASMTGEGTGELFF; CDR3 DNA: TGTGCCAGCATGACAGGGGAGGGCACCGGGGAGCTGTTTTTT
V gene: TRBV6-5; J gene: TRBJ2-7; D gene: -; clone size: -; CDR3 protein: CASSYSGGSSYEQYF; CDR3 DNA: TGTGCCAGCAGTTACTCAGGGGGATCGTCCTACGAGCAGTACTTC
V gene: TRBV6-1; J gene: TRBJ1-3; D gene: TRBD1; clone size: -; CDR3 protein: CASSGTGAGGNTIYF; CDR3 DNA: TGTGCCAGCAGCGGGACAGGGGCAGGAGGAAACACCATATATTTT
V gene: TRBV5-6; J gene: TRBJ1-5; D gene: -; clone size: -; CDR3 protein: CASSLSARRDQPQHF; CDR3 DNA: TGTGCCAGCAGCTTGTCGGCGCGGAGGGATCAGCCCCAGCATTTT
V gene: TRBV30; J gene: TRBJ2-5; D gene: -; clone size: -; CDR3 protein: CAWSPGVFGTQYF; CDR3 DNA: TGTGCCTGGTCCCCCGGGGTCTTCGGGACCCAGTACTTC
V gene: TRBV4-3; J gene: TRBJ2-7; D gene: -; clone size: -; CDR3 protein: CASSHLGGYEQYF; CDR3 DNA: TGCGCCAGCAGCCACCTAGGAGGCTACGAGCAGTACTTC
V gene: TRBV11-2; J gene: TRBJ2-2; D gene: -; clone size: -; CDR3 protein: CASSLGGASTGELFF; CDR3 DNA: TGTGCCAGCAGCTTGGGGGGGGCCAGCACCGGGGAGCTGTTTTTT
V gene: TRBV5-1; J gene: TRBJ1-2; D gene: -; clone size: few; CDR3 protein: CASSYGQSGYTF; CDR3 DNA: TGCGCCAGCAGCTACGGACAGTCTGGCTACACCTTC
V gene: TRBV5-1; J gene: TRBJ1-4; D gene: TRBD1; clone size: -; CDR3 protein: CASSFGTANEKLFF; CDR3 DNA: TGCGCCAGCAGCTTCGGGACAGCTAATGAAAAACTGTTTTTT
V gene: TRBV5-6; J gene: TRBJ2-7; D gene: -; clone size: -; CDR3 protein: CASSFLTGSSYEQYF; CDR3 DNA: TGTGCCAGCAGCTTTCTGACGGGGAGCTCCTACGAGCAGTACTTC
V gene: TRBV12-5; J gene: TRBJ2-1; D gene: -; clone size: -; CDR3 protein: CASGWPGGGRGQNEQFF; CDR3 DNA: TGTGCTAGTGGTTGGCCGGGAGGGGGCCGAGGCCAGAATGAGCAGTTCTTC
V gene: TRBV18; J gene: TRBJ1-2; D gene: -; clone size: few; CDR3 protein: CASSPRDPGGGSNYGYTF; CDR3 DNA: TGTGCCAGCTCACCACGAGACCCCGGAGGAGGGTCTAACTATGGCTACACCTTC
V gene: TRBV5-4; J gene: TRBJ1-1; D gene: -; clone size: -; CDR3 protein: CASTRRGGNTEAFF; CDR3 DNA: TGTGCCAGCACCCGGAGGGGAGGGAACACTGAAGCTTTCTTT
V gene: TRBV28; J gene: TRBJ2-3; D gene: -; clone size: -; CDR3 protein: CASSFRVGDTQYF; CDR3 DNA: TGTGCCAGCAGTTTCAGGGTCGGAGATACGCAGTATTTT
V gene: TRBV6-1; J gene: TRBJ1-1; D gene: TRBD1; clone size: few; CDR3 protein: CASSEAPGGTEAFF; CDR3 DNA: TGTGCCAGCAGTGAAGCTCCAGGGGGCACTGAAGCTTTCTTT
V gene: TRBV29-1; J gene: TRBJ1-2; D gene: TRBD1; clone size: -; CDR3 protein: CSVDQGQGNYGYPF; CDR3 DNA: TGCAGCGTTGACCAAGGACAGGGGAACTATGGCTACCCCTTC
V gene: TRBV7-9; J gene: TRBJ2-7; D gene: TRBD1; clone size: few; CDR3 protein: CASSSMRGQLAEQYF; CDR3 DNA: TGTGCCAGCAGCTCCATGAGGGGGCAATTGGCCGAGCAGTACTTC
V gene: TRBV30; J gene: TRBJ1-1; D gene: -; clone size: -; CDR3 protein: CASAPRLNAEAFF; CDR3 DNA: TGTGCCTCGGCTCCGAGGTTAAACGCTGAAGCTTTCTTT
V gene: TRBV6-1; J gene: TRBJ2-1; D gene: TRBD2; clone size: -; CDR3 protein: CASSEWTSPRVQFF; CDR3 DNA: TGTGCCAGCAGTGAATGGACTAGCCCACGGGTGCAGTTCTTC
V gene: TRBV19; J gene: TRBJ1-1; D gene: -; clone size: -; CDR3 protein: CASSIDSGYYVNTEAFF; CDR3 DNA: TGTGCCAGTAGTATAGATTCTGGGTACTACGTGAACACTGAAGCTTTCTTT
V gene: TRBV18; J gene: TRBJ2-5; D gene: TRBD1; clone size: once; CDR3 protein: CASSPEGAGTQYF; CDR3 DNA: TGTGCCAGCTCACCAGAGGGGGCTGGGACCCAGTACTTC
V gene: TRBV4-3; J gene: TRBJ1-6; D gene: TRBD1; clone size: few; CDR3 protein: CASSQGRQGGGSPLHF; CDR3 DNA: TGCGCCAGCAGCCAAGGCCGACAGGGAGGAGGATCACCCCTCCACTTT
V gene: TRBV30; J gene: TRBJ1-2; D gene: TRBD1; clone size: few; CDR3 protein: CAWSGGGIGGYPF; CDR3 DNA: TGTGCCTGGAGTGGAGGGGGCATCGGCGGCTACCCCTTC
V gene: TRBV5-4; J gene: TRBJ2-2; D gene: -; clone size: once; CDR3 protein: CASSPGQPANTGELFF; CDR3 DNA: TGTGCCAGCAGCCCCGGACAACCCGCGAACACCGGGGAGCTGTTTTTT
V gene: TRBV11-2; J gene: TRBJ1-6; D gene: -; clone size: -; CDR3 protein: CASSLALGSSYNSPLHF; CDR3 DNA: TGTGCCAGCAGCTTAGCTCTCGGGAGCTCCTATAATTCACCCCTCCACTTT
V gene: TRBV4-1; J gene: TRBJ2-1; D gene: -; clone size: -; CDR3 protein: CASSQSGPGSYNEQFF; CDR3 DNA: TGCGCCAGCAGCCAGAGCGGCCCCGGGTCTTACAATGAGCAGTTCTTC
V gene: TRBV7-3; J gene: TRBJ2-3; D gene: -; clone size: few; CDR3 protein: CASSLAYTDTQYF; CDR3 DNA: TGTGCCAGCAGCTTAGCGTACACAGATACGCAGTATTTT